The 23 T cell receptor beta chains given below trace back to one sample, sequenced in a study of monozygotic twins with inflammatory bowel disease. TCRdb derives one entry per CDR3 protein from the 5' RACE reads, leaving out DNA. The sample table includes roughly 330,000 distinct CDR3 sequences. The specimen was blood. The source is a human donor with ulcerative colitis or Crohn's disease, or a healthy co-twin of an affected twin (not recorded which).

The chain uses TRBV12-3 or TRBV12-4 and TRBJ2-5; TCRdb's D gene call, TRBD1, goes unchecked for lack of DNA. The CDR3 consists of 16 residues. The CDR3 is CASSFVTGGPKETQYF.

The chain has TRBV5-1 and TRBJ2-1. The length of the CDR3 is 14 residues. Germline V gene sequence: CDR1 SGHRS, CDR2 YFSETQ. The CDR3 protein is CASSLDGSYNEQFF.

The chain uses TRBV5-1 and TRBJ1-3; TCRdb calls TRBD1, which cannot be checked without DNA. The CDR3 spans 17 residues. Germline values: CDR1 SGHRS, CDR2 YFSETQ. The CDR3 reads CASSLSGTGASGNTIYF.

The rearrangement links TRBV27 to TRBJ2-5; there is no DNA to check the TCRdb D call of TRBD2. From germline, CDR1 is MNHEY and CDR2 SMNVEV (reference sequence). The CDR3 spans 16 residues. CDR3 sequence reads: CASSSGLAGYQETQYF.

This chain uses TRBV14 with TRBJ1-1; TCRdb calls TRBD1, which cannot be checked without DNA. The germline V gene has CDR1 SGHDN and CDR2 FVKESK. There are 13 residues in the CDR3. The chain's CDR3 is CASSWTGLTEAFF.

The chain has TRBV25-1 and TRBJ1-2; the D call from TCRdb, TRBD1, cannot be confirmed without DNA. Per the germline V gene, CDR1 is MGHDK and CDR2 is SYGVNS. The CDR3 totals 12 residues. The CDR3: CASTSTTGGYTF.

The CDR3 protein is CASSYISSDPTSNQPQHF. This chain joins TRBV6-2 or TRBV6-3 and TRBJ1-5. There are 18 residues in the CDR3. Germline lookup yields CDR1 MNHEY and CDR2 SVGEGT.

This CDR3 is CASSFMGTQETQYF. The V gene is TRBV7-8, the J gene TRBJ2-5; TCRdb's D call of TRBD1 is untestable without DNA. This CDR3 is built from 14 residues. Germline CDR1 reads SGHVS; CDR2 reads FQNEAQ.

The V call is TRBV5-1, the J call TRBJ1-2. The CDR3 has 14 residues. Germline values: CDR1 SGHRS, CDR2 YFSETQ. CDR3 loop: CASSFQPSRDGYTF.

The rearrangement joins TRBV7-2 to TRBJ2-7; absent DNA, TCRdb's TRBD2 call cannot be checked. The CDR3 totals 14 residues. Per germline, CDR1 SGHTA and CDR2 FQGNSA. The CDR3 is CASSLGGPGFKQYF.

The rearrangement joins TRBV2 to TRBJ2-2; the TCRdb call, TRBD1, lacks DNA for checking. Germline CDR1 reads SNHLY; CDR2 reads FYNNEI. This CDR3 comprises 15 residues. The CDR3 is CASRGQVTYTGELFF.

The V and J genes are TRBV6-5 and TRBJ1-4; TCRdb's assignment of TRBD1 cannot be checked, as there is no DNA. The length of the CDR3 is 16 residues. The germline V gene encodes CDR1 MNHEY and CDR2 SVGAGI. CDR3 protein: CASSYTDGTGAEKLFF.

The chain carries TRBV18 and TRBJ1-1; TCRdb calls TRBD1, which cannot be checked without DNA. The length of the CDR3 is 14 residues. Germline V lookup: CDR1 KGHSH, CDR2 LQKENI. The CDR3 loop is CASSLDRVIAEAFF.

The chain employs TRBV19 and TRBJ2-1; no DNA is available, so the TRBD1 call from TCRdb remains unchecked. The V gene's germline CDR1 is LNHDA and CDR2 SQIVND (reference sequence). The CDR3 contains 14 residues. The CDR3 spells CASSSDRENNEQFF.

The CDR3 sequence: CSAPGGGTDTQYF. This chain connects TRBV20-1 to TRBJ2-3; with no DNA, the TCRdb D assignment of TRBD2 cannot be verified. This CDR3 is built from 13 residues. Germline lookup yields CDR1 DFQATT and CDR2 SNEGSKA (reference sequence).

V usage is TRBV7-6 and J usage is TRBJ2-3. This CDR3 is 13 amino acids long. Germline CDR1 and CDR2: SGHVS and FNYEAQ. This CDR3 reads CASSFVHADTQYF.

The gene calls are TRBV9 and TRBJ2-2; TCRdb calls TRBD2, which cannot be checked without DNA. Looked up from germline, CDR1 is SGDLS and CDR2 is YYNGEE. This CDR3 comprises 16 residues. This chain's CDR3 is CASSVELGLNTGELFF.

The chain has TRBV6-2 or TRBV6-3 and TRBJ2-7; with no DNA, the TCRdb D assignment of TRBD2 cannot be verified. The CDR3 contains 16 residues. CDR1 is MNHEY, CDR2 SVGEGT, per germline. The CDR3 sequence: CASSLLGLAGENEQYF.

J is TRBJ2-7 and V is TRBV5-6. The CDR3 runs to 15 residues. The germline CDR1 and CDR2 sequences are SGHDT and YYEEEE. The CDR3 sequence: CASSLAADSSYEQYF.

The chain links TRBV14 to TRBJ1-1. The CDR3 is 14 residues long. CDR1 is SGHDN, CDR2 FVKESK, per germline. CDR3 loop: CASTPTLMNTEAFF.

The chain recombines TRBV4-1 with TRBJ1-6; TCRdb lists TRBD1, though no DNA is available to test this call. This CDR3 contains 15 residues. Per germline, CDR1 MGHRA and CDR2 YSYEKL. CDR3 sequence: CASSPTPGQVSPLHF.

The chain has TRBV7-9 and TRBJ2-7. Germline V gives CDR1 SEHNR, CDR2 FQNEAQ (reference sequence). CDR3 length equals 13 residues. This CDR3 reads CASSLTVDGEQYF.

This chain uses TRBV6-2 or TRBV6-3 with TRBJ2-2; lacking DNA, the TRBD1 call made by TCRdb goes unchecked. The CDR3 is made up of 15 amino acids. CDR1 MNHEY and CDR2 SVGEGT come from the germline V gene. The CDR3 region is CASSPGTGDTGELFF.